This TCR beta chain was found in a study of CD8+CD57+ T cells in acquired aplastic anemia. Study information: Sorted CD4+ and CD8+ cells gave an average of around 3 ug of DNA. Healthy donor CD4+ cell samples had a mean of roughly 9.8 million reads. Whole-study results and caveats: Shared by patients and controls, roughly 28 CD8+ CDR3s were abundant in patients.

V was shortened by 5 bases and J by 8 bases, with 12 bases between the two germline ends. The CDR3 has 13 residues. Germline lookup yields CDR1 MRHNA and CDR2 SNTAGT. To note about this clonotype: Its antigen is still unknown. A much larger clone differs from this one at a single base, so this may be a read error. This CDR3 is missing its conserved last phenylalanine or tryptophan, likely due to a read error.

Genomic DNA was employed as the template in profiling TCR beta VDJ and CDR3. A single record per CDR3 protein comes from TCRdb applying MiXCR to the reads. This table has over 200,000 distinct CDR3 sequences, under 65% appearing once. The clonotype originates from a human donor in good health. This chain connects TRBV6-4 to TRBJ1-4; no reliable D call. Sequenced input: sorted CD4+, CD8+, or CD8+CD57+ T cells (not recorded which) from PBMCs. The CDR3 DNA reads as TGTGCCAGCAGTAAAGGGCCGGAAGAAAAACTGTTTTTG. Encoded protein: CASSKGPEEKLFL.